This T cell receptor beta chain was found in a study of cytomegalovirus exposure and HLA in healthy donors. CDR1 and CDR2 (germline): SQVTM, ANQGSEA. Losses at the gene ends were 4 bases for V and 1 base for J; bases not matched to a gene: 3. The CDR3 sequence is 13 residues long. A remark on this clone: Its cognate antigen is unknown.

General observations from the study: A later analysis linked a missense variant in DCLRE1C to the trimming of TCR beta V and J genes. Available immune exposure information was restricted to CMV serostatus only. As a later analysis revealed, the rate of TCR association differed by HLA locus, with DRB1 most and HLA-C fewest. Confirmation was obtained in vitro that three CMV-associated chains are specific for CMV antigens.

The PCR contained 60 Vbeta and 13 Jbeta primers. Sequencing used immunoSEQ multiplex PCR; TCRdb keeps in-frame clones, though not all of them. The table records around 210,000 clones, around 77% of them present only once. The receptor was isolated from a woman aged 25-40 years in good health and CMV-seronegative. This sequence joins TRBV29-1 and TRBJ1-1; 7 nucleotides line up with TRBD1. The sequenced sample was PBMCs. The CDR3 DNA follows: TGCAGCGTTGGGACAGGAGGGAACACTGAAGCTTTCTTT. Residues: CSVGTGGNTEAFF. Full variable domain (outside the CDR3, taken from reference TRBV29-1 and TRBJ1-1): SAVISQKPSRDICQRGTSLTIQCQVDSQVTMMFWYRQQPGQSLTLIATANQGSEATYESGFVIDKFPISRPNLTFSTLTVSNMSPEDSSIYLCSVGTGGNTEAFFGQGTRLTVV.